This T cell receptor beta chain came from a study of OX40 agonist ivuxolimab in advanced cancers. Whole-study context: The patients received agonistic anti-OX40 (CD134) antibody ivuxolimab. Of mixed ages from about 23 to 90 and averaging around 60 years, the group was around 78% male. Three patients had partial responses: one hepatocellular carcinoma, two cutaneous melanoma. Regarding the study as a whole: The investigators did not determine what antigen specificity the expanded peripheral T cells had.

With regard to this clone: Its antigen is as yet unknown.

The V end was cut by 3 bases, the J end by 1 base, with 6 bases between. Germline CDR1 and CDR2: SGHDN and FVKESK. The CDR3 sequence is 14 residues long. TCRdb's table, derived via immunoSEQ multiplex PCR, lists solely in-frame clones and lacks some. In the table there are approximately 69,000 clones, 80% to 85% of which are singletons. Sequencing used CD4+ or CD8+ T cells sorted from blood, obtained in a trial of the OX40 agonist ivuxolimab. The receptor's source is an adult with an advanced solid tumor such as melanoma, head and neck, liver or kidney cancer. This sequence joins TRBV14 and TRBJ2-2; D perhaps matches TRBD1 (6 bases). Here the CDR3 DNA reads TGTGCCAGCAGCCACAGGGGGAACACCGGGGAGCTGTTTTTT. It encodes CASSHRGNTGELFF.